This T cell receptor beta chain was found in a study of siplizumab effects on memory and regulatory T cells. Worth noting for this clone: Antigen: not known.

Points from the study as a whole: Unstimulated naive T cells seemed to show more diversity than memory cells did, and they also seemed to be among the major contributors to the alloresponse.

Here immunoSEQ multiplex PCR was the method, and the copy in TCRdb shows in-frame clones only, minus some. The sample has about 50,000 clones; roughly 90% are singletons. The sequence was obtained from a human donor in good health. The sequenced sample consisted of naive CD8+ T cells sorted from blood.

The CDR3 DNA reads TGTGCCAGCAGCGTAGGGGGGGGCCCCCCCTACAATGAGCAGTTCTTC. It yields the protein CASSVGGGPPYNEQFF. The V call is TRBV9, the J call TRBJ2-1, with D tentatively TRBD2 (7 bases). CDR1 is SGDLS and CDR2 is YYNGEE in the germline V gene. The CDR3 runs 16 residues. V lost 0 bases and J lost 2, with 12 bases in between.